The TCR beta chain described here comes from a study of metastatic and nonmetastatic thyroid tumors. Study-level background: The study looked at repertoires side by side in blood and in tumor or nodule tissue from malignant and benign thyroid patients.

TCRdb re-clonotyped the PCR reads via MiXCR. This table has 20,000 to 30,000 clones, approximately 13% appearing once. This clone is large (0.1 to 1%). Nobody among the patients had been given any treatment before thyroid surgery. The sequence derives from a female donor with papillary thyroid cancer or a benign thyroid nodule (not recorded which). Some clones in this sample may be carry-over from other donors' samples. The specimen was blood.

CDR3 nucleotides: TGTGCCAGCAGTTTGGAACATCCGGATGAAAAACTGTTTTTT. Translated, it gives CASSLEHPDEKLFF. The J gene is TRBJ1-4, the V gene TRBV27; D not resolved. V lost 3 bases, J lost 6 bases, and 11 bases lay in between. CDR3 size: 14 residues. Germline V gene lookup returns CDR1 MNHEY and CDR2 SMNVEV (reference sequence).